Listed here is a single T cell receptor (beta chain). No antigen is known for it. It is likely a read error, because the conserved phenylalanine at the end of the CDR3 is missing. This record comes from a study of tumor and adjacent non-tumor tissue in lung cancer. Study overall: Histology: eleven to twelve adenocarcinoma, a couple of squamous cell carcinoma, 1 small cell lung cancer. The patients, roughly eleven men and roughly 5 women, were about 30 to 85 with stage I to III disease. Each sample yielded 3.9 million or so productive TCRbeta reads on average.

Study-wide findings and caveats: TCR diversity was significantly greater in tumor than normal lung tissue.

Germline-derived CDR1 and CDR2 are SGHVS and FQNEAQ. The CDR3 is 15 amino acids. V was pared by 4 bases and J by 0 bases, with 10 bases between. No cell sorting was done before RNA was extracted from the tissue. Three rounds of nested PCR, following a modified ARM-PCR protocol, produced the TCRbeta library. TCRdb independently ran MiXCR on the multiplex PCR reads; one entry per CDR3 protein. The table has around 74,000 distinct CDR3 sequences, around 65% seen once. Sequenced: lung tumor tissue. The rearrangement links TRBV7-8 to TRBJ2-1, with D possibly TRBD2 on 6 matching bases. This sequence was found in a woman between 65 and 79 years old with non-small cell lung cancer. The CDR3 spells CASSSRDSSYNEQFL. The DNA of the CDR3 is TGTGCCAGCAGCTCCCGGGACTCCTCCTACAATGAGCAGTTCCTC.